These T cell receptor beta chains were read from a single sample in a study of blood T cell repertoires in COVID-19. The repertoire was sequenced with immunoSEQ multiplex PCR; TCRdb's copy has only in-frame clones and lacks some. This table has approximately 240,000 clones, 80% to 95% appearing once. The sample was PBMCs or T cells enriched from blood (not recorded which). The receptors were gathered from a young woman who had recovered from COVID-19. Both conserved end residues are part of each CDR3. D genes are given only for firm matches. The size of a clone is reported for some rows only, either as once, few or many, or as a class for expanded clones.

v_gene,j_gene,d_gene,abundance,CDR3aa,CDR3nt
TRBV6-6,TRBJ1-1,-,-,CASTAWGRRNTEAFF,TGTGCCAGCACCGCGTGGGGCAGGAGAAACACTGAAGCTTTCTTT
TRBV12-3/TRBV12-4,TRBJ1-2,-,-,CASSFQEDYGYTF,TGTGCCAGCAGTTTTCAGGAGGACTATGGCTACACCTTC
TRBV5-5,TRBJ1-1,TRBD1,once,CASSFLGDRGNEAFF,TGTGCCAGCAGCTTCCTCGGGGACAGGGGAAATGAGGCTTTCTTT
TRBV10-3,TRBJ2-7,TRBD1,-,CAIGPEGQEYEQYF,TGTGCCATCGGCCCCGAGGGACAGGAGTACGAGCAGTACTTC
TRBV14,TRBJ1-1,-,-,CASSPSLGTEAFF,TGTGCCAGCAGCCCCTCGCTAGGCACTGAAGCTTTCTTT
TRBV6-5,TRBJ2-1,TRBD2,-,CASRGTSEYNEQFF,TGTGCCAGCAGAGGGACTAGCGAGTACAATGAGCAGTTCTTC
TRBV4-1,TRBJ2-5,-,-,CASSQGTLSRSQETQYF,TGCGCCAGCAGCCAAGGAACGCTTTCCCGGTCGCAAGAGACCCAGTACTTC
TRBV18,TRBJ2-1,TRBD2,-,CASSPPGTSNEQFF,TGTGCCAGCTCACCACCCGGGACTAGTAATGAGCAGTTCTTC
TRBV9,TRBJ2-2,-,-,CASSVGMDYLLGELFF,TGTGCCAGCAGCGTAGGGATGGACTATCTGTTGGGGGAGCTGTTTTTT
TRBV5-1,TRBJ2-5,TRBD2,-,CASSRGLAREETQYF,TGCGCCAGCAGCCGGGGACTAGCACGGGAAGAGACCCAGTACTTC
TRBV18,TRBJ2-2,TRBD1,-,CASSPRQGNTGELFF,TGTGCCAGCTCACCCCGACAGGGCAACACCGGGGAGCTGTTTTTT
TRBV7-2,TRBJ1-3,-,-,CASSKEVLPGNTIYF,TGTGCCAGCAGCAAAGAGGTTTTGCCTGGAAACACCATATATTTT
TRBV7-9,TRBJ2-5,TRBD1,-,CASSSYGTGETQYF,TGTGCCAGCAGCTCGTACGGGACAGGGGAGACCCAGTACTTC
TRBV10-3,TRBJ2-3,-,-,CAISQDRPDTQYF,TGTGCCATCAGCCAGGACAGACCAGATACGCAGTATTTT
TRBV7-9,TRBJ1-2,TRBD1,-,CASSFSQGARSYGYTF,TGTGCCAGCAGCTTCTCACAGGGGGCGCGGAGCTATGGCTACACCTTC
TRBV18,TRBJ1-1,TRBD1,-,CASSPKTGSNTEAFF,TGTGCCAGCTCACCCAAGACAGGGAGCAACACTGAAGCTTTCTTT
TRBV29-1,TRBJ2-3,TRBD2,once,CSVGHTQGTSGTTYFTDTQYF,TGCAGCGTTGGCCACACTCAAGGGACTAGCGGGACCACTTACTTCACAGATACGCAGTATTTT
TRBV7-9,TRBJ1-3,-,once,CASSFSGERYTIYF,TGTGCCAGCAGCTTTTCAGGGGAGAGATACACCATATATTTT
TRBV7-9,TRBJ2-3,TRBD2,-,CASSRGLAGQRLPTDTQYF,TGTGCCAGCAGCCGGGGACTAGCGGGGCAACGACTACCCACAGATACGCAGTATTTT
TRBV5-5,TRBJ2-1,-,-,CASSLDSANYNEQFF,TGTGCCAGCAGCTTGGACAGTGCGAATTACAATGAGCAGTTCTTC
TRBV28,TRBJ1-5,TRBD1,-,CASSLGQGVYQPQHF,TGTGCCAGCAGCCTAGGACAGGGGGTGTATCAGCCCCAGCATTTT
TRBV28,TRBJ1-2,-,once,CASSPPTFYGYTF,TGTGCCAGCAGTCCACCTACGTTCTATGGCTACACCTTC
TRBV4-1,TRBJ1-3,TRBD1,once,CASSLTQGATGNTIYF,TGCGCCAGCAGCCTAACCCAGGGGGCCACTGGAAACACCATATATTTT
TRBV5-1,TRBJ1-1,-,once,CASSLAPYGEAFF,TGCGCCAGCAGCTTGGCCCCATACGGTGAAGCTTTCTTT
TRBV18,TRBJ1-1,-,-,CASSPPYGENTEAFF,TGTGCCAGCTCACCACCCTACGGGGAGAACACTGAAGCTTTCTTT
TRBV10-3,TRBJ1-1,-,-,CAIRTEFTEAFF,TGTGCCATCCGCACGGAGTTTACTGAAGCTTTCTTT
TRBV11-2,TRBJ1-5,-,-,CASSPLQGKNQPQHF,TGTGCCAGCAGCCCGCTACAGGGTAAAAATCAGCCCCAGCATTTT
TRBV5-6,TRBJ1-3,TRBD1,-,CASQMPQGGSGNTIYF,TGTGCCAGCCAAATGCCTCAGGGGGGCTCTGGAAACACCATATATTTT
TRBV21-1,TRBJ1-5,-,-,CASSKGRGGLDQPQHF,TGTGCCAGCAGCAAAGGTAGGGGGGGGTTGGATCAGCCCCAGCATTTT
TRBV5-1,TRBJ1-6,-,once,CASRRENSPLHF,TGCGCCAGCAGGAGGGAGAATTCACCCCTCCACTTT
TRBV7-9,TRBJ2-3,-,-,CASSAPGGFSDTQYF,TGTGCCAGCAGCGCGCCGGGTGGATTCTCAGATACGCAGTATTTT
TRBV7-2,TRBJ1-4,-,-,CASSPNGVEKLFF,TGTGCCAGCAGCCCCAACGGGGTTGAAAAACTGTTTTTT
TRBV7-2,TRBJ2-5,-,-,CASSSQETQYF,TGTGCCAGCAGTTCTCAAGAGACCCAGTACTTC
TRBV5-1,TRBJ2-7,-,few,CASSLQSGLSSYEQYF,TGCGCCAGCAGCTTGCAAAGCGGTTTGAGCTCCTACGAGCAGTACTTC
TRBV7-2,TRBJ2-3,TRBD2,-,CASSNTGTSIDTQYF,TGTGCCAGCAGCAACACCGGGACTAGCATTGATACGCAGTATTTT
TRBV11-2,TRBJ1-2,TRBD1,-,CASSFLPGQGQLAYYGYTF,TGTGCCAGCAGCTTCCTTCCGGGACAGGGCCAGTTAGCCTACTATGGCTACACCTTC
TRBV4-1,TRBJ2-7,TRBD2,-,CASSQEIGGSATYEQYF,TGCGCCAGCAGCCAAGAGATCGGGGGGAGCGCCACCTACGAGCAGTACTTC
TRBV5-1,TRBJ1-6,TRBD1,-,CASSPDGQDYNSPLHF,TGCGCCAGCAGCCCGGACGGACAGGATTATAATTCACCCCTCCACTTT
TRBV9,TRBJ2-7,TRBD1,-,CASSRMGTGHYEQYF,TGTGCCAGCAGTCGCATGGGGACAGGTCACTACGAGCAGTACTTC
TRBV29-1,TRBJ1-2,-,-,CSVVSGDYGYTF,TGCAGCGTTGTATCCGGGGACTATGGCTACACCTTC
TRBV28,TRBJ2-2,TRBD1,-,CASSSGQGQGGELFF,TGTGCCAGCAGTTCCGGACAGGGCCAGGGCGGGGAGCTGTTTTTT
TRBV3-1/TRBV3-2,TRBJ1-1,-,-,CASSQVGTKNTEAFF,TGTGCCAGCAGCCAAGTCGGGACAAAGAACACTGAAGCTTTCTTT
TRBV28,TRBJ1-2,-,-,CASSFPQGSFGYTF,TGTGCCAGCAGTTTCCCCCAGGGTTCGTTTGGCTACACCTTC
TRBV12-3/TRBV12-4,TRBJ2-1,TRBD1,-,CASSTIGGGEQFF,TGTGCCAGCAGTACAATAGGGGGCGGTGAGCAGTTCTTC
TRBV10-3,TRBJ2-7,-,-,CAIRGREGANSYEQYF,TGTGCCATCAGGGGCCGGGAGGGGGCGAATTCCTACGAGCAGTACTTC
TRBV21-1,TRBJ2-2,-,-,CASLKGTGADTGELFF,TGTGCCAGCTTAAAGGGGACAGGGGCGGACACCGGGGAGCTGTTTTTT